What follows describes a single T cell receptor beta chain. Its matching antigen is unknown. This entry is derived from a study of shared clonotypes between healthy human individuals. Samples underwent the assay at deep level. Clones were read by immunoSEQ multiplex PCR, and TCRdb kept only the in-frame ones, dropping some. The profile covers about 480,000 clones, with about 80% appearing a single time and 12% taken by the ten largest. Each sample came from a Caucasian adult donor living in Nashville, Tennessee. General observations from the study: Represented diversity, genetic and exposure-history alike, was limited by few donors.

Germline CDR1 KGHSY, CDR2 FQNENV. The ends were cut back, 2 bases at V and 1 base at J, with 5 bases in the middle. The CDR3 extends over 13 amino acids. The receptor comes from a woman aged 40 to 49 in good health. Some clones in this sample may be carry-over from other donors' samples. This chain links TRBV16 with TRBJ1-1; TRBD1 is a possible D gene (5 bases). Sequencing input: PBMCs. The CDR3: CASSQQGNTEAFF. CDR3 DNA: TGTGCCAGCAGCCAACAGGGGAACACTGAAGCTTTCTTT.